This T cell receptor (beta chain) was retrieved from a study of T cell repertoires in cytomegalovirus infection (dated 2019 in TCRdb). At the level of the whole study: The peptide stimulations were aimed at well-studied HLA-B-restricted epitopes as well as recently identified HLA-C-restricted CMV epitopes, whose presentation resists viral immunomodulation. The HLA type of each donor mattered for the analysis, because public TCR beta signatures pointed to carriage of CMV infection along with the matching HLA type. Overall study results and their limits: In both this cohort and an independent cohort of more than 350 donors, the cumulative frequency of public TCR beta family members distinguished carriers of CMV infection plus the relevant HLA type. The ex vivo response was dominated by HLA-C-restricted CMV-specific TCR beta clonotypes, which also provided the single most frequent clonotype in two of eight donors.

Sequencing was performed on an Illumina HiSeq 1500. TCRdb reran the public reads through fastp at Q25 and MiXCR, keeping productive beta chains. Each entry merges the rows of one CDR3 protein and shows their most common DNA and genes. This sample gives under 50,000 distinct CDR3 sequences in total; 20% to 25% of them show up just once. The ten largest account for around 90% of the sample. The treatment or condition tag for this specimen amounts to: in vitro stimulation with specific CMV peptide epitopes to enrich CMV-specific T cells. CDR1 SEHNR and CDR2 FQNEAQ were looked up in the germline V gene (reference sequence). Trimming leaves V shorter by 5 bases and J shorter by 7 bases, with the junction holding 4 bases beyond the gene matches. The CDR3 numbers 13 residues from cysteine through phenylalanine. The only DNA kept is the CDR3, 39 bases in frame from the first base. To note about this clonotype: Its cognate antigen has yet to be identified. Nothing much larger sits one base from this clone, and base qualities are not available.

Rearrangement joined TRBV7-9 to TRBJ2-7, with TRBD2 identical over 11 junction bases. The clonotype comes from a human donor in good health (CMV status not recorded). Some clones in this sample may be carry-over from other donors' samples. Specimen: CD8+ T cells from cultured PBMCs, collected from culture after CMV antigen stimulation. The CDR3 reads CASSTRTSGEQYF. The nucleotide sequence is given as TGTGCCAGCAGCACCAGGACTAGCGGGGAGCAGTACTTC.